This T cell receptor (beta chain) was retrieved from a study of blood T cell repertoires in COVID-19. Study-wide background: Samples of COVID-19 (acute and convalescent) were obtained from the United States, Italy and Spain. Sample material is recorded as cDNA or gDNA derived from T cells, B-cell-depleted T cells, or PBMCs.

Authors' methods: Amplification of reference gene primers provided the estimated nucleated cell counts. Profiled with immunoSEQ multiplex PCR; TCRdb holds only in-frame clones, not every one. That table furnishes V, J and clone size, whereas the DNA furnished D and trimming. The data show 60,000 to 85,000 clones, with over 70% seen just once and about 18% held by the top ten. Trimming stripped 7 bases from V and 3 bases from J, with 18 bases between. Per germline, CDR1 LNHDA and CDR2 SQIVND (reference sequence). The CDR3 covers 15 residues. The receptor was derived from a man between 65 and 79 years old who had recovered from COVID-19. Sequences were obtained from peripheral blood. The gene calls are TRBV19 and TRBJ1-2; D is possibly TRBD1 (6 bases). The CDR3 is CASTEQGGTDYGYTF. The CDR3 nucleotides read TGTGCCAGTACTGAACAGGGCGGAACGGACTATGGCTACACCTTC.